This T cell receptor (beta chain) was recovered during a study of shared clonotypes between healthy human individuals. Original handling: In the immunoSEQ data, sequences were junction-only and lacked quality scores, so filtering differed. Produced via immunoSEQ multiplex PCR; TCRdb's table is partial and in-frame only. That table furnishes V, J and clone size, whereas the DNA furnished D and trimming. The sample lists 650,000 to 700,000 clones, 90% seen once, with 34% in the top ten. The germline V gene has CDR1 MGHRA and CDR2 YSYEKL. Trimming removed 2 bases from V and 2 bases from J, with 12 bases in between. This CDR3 has 15 amino acids.

This receptor was taken from a man aged 18 to 30 in good health. Some clones in this sample may be carry-over from other donors' samples. The sequenced sample consisted of memory CD8+ T cells from PBMCs. Subset in this sample: CD45RO+ cells pooled with CCR7-negative TemRA cells. This chain links TRBV4-1 with TRBJ1-2; D unclear. The CDR3 is CASSQPTRGNYGYTF. CDR3 coding DNA: TGCGCCAGCAGCCAACCAACCAGAGGAAACTATGGCTACACCTTC.